The 9 T cell receptor beta chains below come from one sample, sequenced in a study of cytomegalovirus exposure and HLA in healthy donors. Primers for the PCR totalled 60 Vbeta and 13 Jbeta. Clones were sequenced by immunoSEQ multiplex PCR, and TCRdb holds only the in-frame ones, with some missing. The sample contains over 80,000 clones, roughly 76% of which appear only once. The sample was PBMCs. The receptors shown here come from a man between 40 and 49 years old in good health and CMV-seronegative.

The J gene is TRBJ2-5, the V gene TRBV10-2; D not certain. Germline V CDR1 and CDR2: WSHSY, SAAADI. Deletions cut 2 bases from V and 7 bases from J, with 11 bases between. CDR3 length: 13 residues. The CDR3 spells CASSETTSGTQYF. CDR3 in DNA: TGCGCCAGCAGTGAGACCACCTCCGGGACCCAGTACTTC.

This rearrangement joins TRBV29-1 to TRBJ1-3, with no clear D. In germline, CDR1 is SQVTM, CDR2 ANQGSEA. This CDR3 comprises 13 residues. V lost 7 bases and J lost 1, with 11 bases in between. CDR3 in amino acids: CSGPIQSGNTIYF. DNA for the CDR3: TGCAGCGGGCCCATCCAATCTGGAAACACCATATATTTT.

The chain is built from TRBV4-3 and TRBJ1-4, with 10 bases aligning to TRBD1. Trimming at V came to 7 bases and at J to 8 bases, leaving 13 bases not matched to a gene. Germline assignment: CDR1 LGHNA and CDR2 YSLEER. This CDR3 comprises 16 residues. The CDR3 sequence is CASTARGGQGPEKLFF. CDR3 sequence (DNA): TGCGCCAGCACCGCCAGGGGGGGACAGGGGCCCGAAAAACTGTTTTTT.

This chain uses TRBV5-1 with TRBJ2-7; 8 bases are shared with TRBD2. The CDR3 extends over 15 amino acids. The junction had 10 bases not matched to a gene; V was cut back by 4 bases and J by 4 bases. Germline lookup yields CDR1 SGHRS and CDR2 YFSETQ. This CDR3 reads CASSPPGLGGYEQYF. DNA for the CDR3: TGCGCCAGCAGCCCCCCGGGACTAGGGGGTTACGAGCAGTACTTC. Looking up the rest from reference TRBV5-1 and TRBJ2-7 gives the full variable domain: KAGVTQTPRYLIKTRGQQVTLSCSPISGHRSVSWYQQTPGQGLQFLFEYFSETQRNKGNFPGRFSGRQFSNSRSEMNVSTLELGDSALYLCASSPPGLGGYEQYFGPGTRLTVT.

This clone occurred a few times. This chain joins TRBV10-3 and TRBJ2-3, with 8 bases lining up with TRBD1. The CDR3 length is 15 residues. CDR1 is ENHRY, CDR2 SYGVKD, per germline. With V trimmed by 5 bases and J by 1 base, 5 bases remained unmatched. CDR3 DNA: TGTGCCATCAGTCCCGGACAGGGCGGCACAGATACGCAGTATTTT. Amino acids: CAISPGQGGTDTQYF.

The chain couples TRBV5-7 to TRBJ2-3, with a tentative D call TRBD1 (6 bases). TRBV5-7 is reported as an ORF; its role is uncertain. V was cut by 3 bases and J by 0 bases, with 20 bases left in between. The CDR3 has 18 residues. CDR3 sequence (DNA): TGTGCCAGCAGCTCTAACGATTGGACAGACCGCAGCACAGATACGCAGTATTTT. Protein: CASSSNDWTDRSTDTQYF.

The rearrangement uses TRBV7-9 and TRBJ2-1; 7 bases are shared with TRBD2. Trimming at V came to 2 bases and at J to 8 bases, leaving 3 bases not matched to a gene. Germline V CDR1 and CDR2: SEHNR, FQNEAQ (reference sequence). The CDR3 runs 13 residues. DNA of the CDR3: TGTGCCAGCAGCTTAATCAGCGGGGATGAGCAGTTCTTC. Protein sequence: CASSLISGDEQFF. The full variable domain, its missing parts supplied by reference TRBV7-9 and TRBJ2-1, is DTGVSQNPRHKITKRGQNVTFRCDPISEHNRLYWYRQTLGQGPEFLTYFQNEAQLEKSRLLSDRFSAERPKGSFSTLEIQRTEQGDSAMYLCASSLISGDEQFFGPGTRLTVL.

This sequence joins TRBV6-5 and TRBJ2-1; 7 bases agree with TRBD1. This CDR3 has 14 residues. Germline trimming cut 3 bases from V and 7 bases from J; bases unmatched to any gene: 6. Germline CDR1 is MNHEY and CDR2 is SVGAGI. DNA of the CDR3: TGTGCCAGCAGTTATGGGACAGTTTCAAATGAGCAGTTCTTC. It yields the protein CASSYGTVSNEQFF.

J is TRBJ2-5 and V is TRBV11-1; 7 bases are shared with TRBD2. CDR3 length: 16 amino acids. Trimming took 5 bases from V and 12 from J; bases not matched to a gene: 21. CDR1 and CDR2 from the germline V gene are SGHAT and FQDESV (reference sequence). CDR3 DNA: TGTGCCAGCAGCCGTCGCATGGGCGACCCCGGGACTACGAAGTACTTC. Its protein is CASSRRMGDPGTTKYF.